These 23 T cell receptor beta chains share one sample of origin, sequenced in a study of patients and donors after allogeneic stem cell transplantation. One entry per CDR3 protein results from TCRdb running MiXCR on the RT-PCR reads. The sample has approximately 170,000 distinct CDR3 sequences; roughly 30% are singletons. Material for sequencing was blood, either unsorted or a sorted T cell fraction (not recorded which). These receptors came from a human donor who was either an allogeneic HSCT recipient or a stem cell or donor lymphocyte infusion donor (not recorded which). It is not recorded whose cells these are; they may come from a transplant donor.

V gene TRBV7-9 combines with J gene TRBJ2-3, with D tentatively TRBD2 (6 bases). V lost 2 bases, J lost 7 bases, and 16 bases lay in between. This CDR3 is built from 15 residues. Germline lookup yields CDR1 SEHNR and CDR2 FQNEAQ (reference sequence). The CDR3 loop reads CASSLWRDGAYTQYF. The DNA for the CDR3 is TGTGCCAGCAGCTTATGGCGGGATGGCGCATATACGCAGTATTTT.

This chain joins TRBV7-9 and TRBJ2-5; 8 bases line up with TRBD1. The length of the CDR3 is 16 residues. Germline CDR1 and CDR2: SEHNR and FQNEAQ (reference sequence). The V gene end was trimmed by 5 bases and the J gene end by 0 bases; junction bases not matched to a gene: 8. DNA of the CDR3: TGTGCCAGCAGCCTAACAGGGGGATTGTACCAAGAGACCCAGTACTTC. Its translation is CASSLTGGLYQETQYF.

The chain recombines TRBV29-1 with TRBJ2-7; D uncertain. CDR1 and CDR2 from the germline V gene are SQVTM and ANQGSEA. Trimming removed 3 bases at V and 7 bases at J, with 10 bases between. The CDR3 is 11 residues long. The CDR3 loop reads CSVDLGLEQYF. Written as DNA, the CDR3 is TGCAGCGTTGATCTCGGTCTGGAGCAGTACTTC.

This chain joins TRBV10-3 and TRBJ2-1; D unclear. V gave up 6 bases and J gave up 5 bases, with 8 bases separating them. Germline CDR1 and CDR2: ENHRY and SYGVKD. CDR3 size: 12 residues. The CDR3 DNA reads as TGTGCCATCAGCCCCCGGGACAATGAGCAGTTCTTC. It is translated as CAISPRDNEQFF.

CDR3 coding DNA: TGTGCCAGCACCCCCTTAGTTGGTCCCGGGGAGCTGTTTTTT. As protein: CASTPLVGPGELFF. The chain couples TRBV7-6 to TRBJ2-2, with D uncertain. Germline CDR1 reads SGHVS; CDR2 reads FNYEAQ. V was clipped by 7 bases and J by 6 bases, with 15 bases between them. This CDR3 region has 14 residues.

This clonotype was detected a few times. This chain uses TRBV7-2 with TRBJ1-1, with D tentatively TRBD1 (6 bases). CDR1 is SGHTA, CDR2 FQGNSA, per germline. Trimming stripped 5 bases from V and 1 base from J, with 11 bases between. This CDR3 has 14 residues. In DNA, the CDR3 is TGTGCCAGCAGCCTAGTGGGACAGAACACTGAAGCTTTCTTT. This sequence encodes CASSLVGQNTEAFF.

This clonotype was observed a few times. The rearrangement joins TRBV20-1 to TRBJ1-1; maybe TRBD1 (6 bases). Trimming removed 0 bases from V and 4 bases from J, with 18 bases in between. Germline CDR1 and CDR2: DFQATT and SNEGSKA (reference sequence). This CDR3 is built from 16 residues. The DNA of the CDR3 is TGCAGTGCTAGAGACCCTACAGGGCCACTGATCACTGAAGCTTTCTTT. Protein sequence: CSARDPTGPLITEAFF.

The rearrangement joins TRBV5-1 to TRBJ2-6; no clear D gene. The germline V gene encodes CDR1 SGHRS and CDR2 YFSETQ. The CDR3 extends over 17 amino acids. Trimming cost V 4 bases and J 0 bases, with 14 bases left between them. The CDR3 is CASSPSWGSSGANVLTF. CDR3 nucleotide sequence: TGCGCCAGCAGCCCGTCGTGGGGAAGCTCTGGGGCCAACGTCCTGACTTTC.

The rearrangement links TRBV11-2 to TRBJ1-4; TRBD1 is a possible D gene (5 bases). With 9 bases removed from V and 8 bases from J, the gap between germline ends came to 28 bases. The germline V gene has CDR1 SGHAT and CDR2 FQNNGV. The length of the CDR3 is 17 residues. CDR3 in DNA: TGTGCCAGTAACTGGGGGGACGGCGTTCCTCTTCGGGAAAAACTGTTTTTT. It yields the protein CASNWGDGVPLREKLFF.

CDR3 nucleotides: TGTGCCAGCAGCTTAGTTCTAGCGGCCGAGCAGTTCTTC. Translation gives CASSLVLAAEQFF. V is TRBV7-9 and J is TRBJ2-1, with TRBD2 identical over 7 bases. CDR1 SEHNR and CDR2 FQNEAQ come from the germline V gene (reference sequence). The CDR3 has 13 amino acids. Trimming took 1 base from V and 10 from J; bases not matched to a gene: 4.

The chain joins TRBV6-5 to TRBJ1-1, with TRBD1 as a possible D gene (5 bases). The V gene lost 4 bases and the J gene lost 0 bases, with 12 bases spanning the gap. The CDR3 spans 15 residues. Germline lookup yields CDR1 MNHEY and CDR2 SVGAGI. Here the CDR3 reads CASSSEGTLNTEAFF. The CDR3, as DNA: TGTGCCAGCAGTTCCGAAGGGACCTTGAACACTGAAGCTTTCTTT.

A few counts support this clonotype. This chain links TRBV11-2 with TRBJ2-2; D is undetermined. Looked up from germline, CDR1 is SGHAT and CDR2 is FQNNGV. The germline V and J ends were trimmed by 1 base and 5 bases, with 8 bases remaining between them. This CDR3 is built from 14 residues. The CDR3: CASSLGTGTGELFF. The CDR3 bases are TGTGCCAGCAGCTTAGGGACCGGAACCGGGGAGCTGTTTTTT.

V usage is TRBV9 and J usage is TRBJ2-5, with TRBD2 matching over 8 bases. V lost 2 bases, J lost 9 bases, and 9 bases stayed unmatched. Germline-derived CDR1 and CDR2 are SGDLS and YYNGEE. The CDR3 is made up of 14 amino acids. CDR3 residues: CASSVGGRSESQYF. The CDR3 bases are TGTGCCAGCAGCGTTGGCGGGAGGAGTGAGTCCCAGTACTTC. Using reference TRBV9 and TRBJ2-5 for the parts outside the CDR3, the full variable domain is DSGVTQTPKHLITATGQRVTLRCSPRSGDLSVYWYQQSLDQGLQFLIQYYNGEERAKGNILERFSAQQFPDLHSELNLSSLELGDSALYFCASSVGGRSESQYFGPGTRLLVL.

The chain has TRBV7-2 and TRBJ2-7, with TRBD2 matching over 9 bases. This CDR3 is 15 amino acids long. J gave up 2 bases and V 4 bases, and 6 bases lay outside the gene matches. Germline loops: CDR1 SGHTA, CDR2 FQGNSA. This CDR3 is CASSSYRLAAYEQYF. In DNA, the CDR3 is TGTGCCAGCAGCTCATATCGACTAGCGGCCTACGAGCAGTACTTC.

V usage is TRBV6-6 and J usage is TRBJ2-3, with D tentatively TRBD1 or TRBD2 (6 bases each). This CDR3 contains 15 residues. Germline lookup yields CDR1 MNHNY and CDR2 SVGAGI (reference sequence). The V gene lost 7 bases and the J gene lost 2 bases, with 16 bases spanning the gap. CDR3 nucleotides: TGTGCCAGCACTTTATGGGGGGCGCACACAGATACGCAGTATTTT. Amino acid sequence: CASTLWGAHTDTQYF.

This clonotype was seen more than once but under ten times. This chain links TRBV9 with TRBJ1-6, with D perhaps matching TRBD1 (5 bases). Germline V gene data show CDR1 as SGDLS and CDR2 as YYNGEE. Between the trimmed V and J ends, which lost 3 bases and 7 bases, there was a span of 11 bases. The CDR3 spans 14 residues. The CDR3 nucleotides read TGTGCCAGCAGCGAACAGGTTGGAAATTCACCCCTCCACTTT. Residues: CASSEQVGNSPLHF. Supplemented by reference TRBV9 and TRBJ1-6, the full variable domain reads DSGVTQTPKHLITATGQRVTLRCSPRSGDLSVYWYQQSLDQGLQFLIQYYNGEERAKGNILERFSAQQFPDLHSELNLSSLELGDSALYFCASSEQVGNSPLHFGNGTRLTVT.

This clonotype has just a few counts. V gene TRBV6-6 combines with J gene TRBJ2-2; D might be TRBD1 (6 bases). The length of the CDR3 is 16 residues. V was pared by 0 bases and J by 2 bases, with 10 bases between. Germline V gene sequence: CDR1 MNHNY, CDR2 SVGAGI (reference sequence). The DNA of the CDR3 is TGTGCCAGCAGTTACTCGACGGGACACAACACCGGGGAGCTGTTTTTT. Amino acids: CASSYSTGHNTGELFF.

This clonotype turned up a few times. CDR3 nucleotides: TGTGCCAGCACTCCCTGGGCAACTAATGAAAAACTGTTTTTT. Protein product: CASTPWATNEKLFF. The chain joins TRBV28 to TRBJ1-4; D not certain. CDR1 MDHEN and CDR2 SYDVKM come from the germline V gene. Deletions cut 7 bases from V and 0 bases from J, with 9 bases between. The CDR3 runs to 14 residues.

The chain joins TRBV2 to TRBJ2-1; D perhaps matches TRBD1 (6 bases). V lost 3 bases, J lost 3 bases, and 12 bases lay in between. Germline values: CDR1 SNHLY, CDR2 FYNNEI. The CDR3 sequence is 15 residues long. CDR3 sequence: CASSEPGTNYNEQFF. DNA of the CDR3: TGTGCCAGCAGTGAGCCTGGGACAAACTACAATGAGCAGTTCTTC. Full variable domain (outside the CDR3, taken from reference TRBV2 and TRBJ2-1): EPEVTQTPSHQVTQMGQEVILRCVPISNHLYFYWYRQILGQKVEFLVSFYNNEISEKSEIFDDQFSVERPDGSNFTLKIRSTKLEDSAMYFCASSEPGTNYNEQFFGPGTRLTVL.

The chain couples TRBV2 to TRBJ1-1, with D possibly TRBD1 on 6 matching bases. The germline V gene has CDR1 SNHLY and CDR2 FYNNEI. V was pared by 7 bases and J by 1 base, with 22 bases between. The CDR3 runs to 17 residues. The CDR3 reads CASTQGGGTTSNTEAFF. CDR3 nucleotide sequence: TGTGCCAGCACACAAGGGGGGGGTACCACGTCGAACACTGAAGCTTTCTTT.

CDR3 nucleotides: TGTGCCAGCAGCATCGGACAGTGGGACAATGAGCAGTTCTTC. Residues: CASSIGQWDNEQFF. The genes are TRBV7-6 and TRBJ2-1, with a weak D call TRBD1 (6 bases). Germline CDR1 and CDR2: SGHVS and FNYEAQ. Trimming cost V 5 bases and J 5 bases, with 13 bases left between them. The CDR3 runs 14 residues.

The rearrangement uses TRBV6-5 and TRBJ2-7, with D unclear. This CDR3 contains 14 residues. The V gene's germline CDR1 is MNHEY and CDR2 SVGAGI. With 2 bases removed from V and 0 bases from J, the gap between germline ends came to 8 bases. CDR3 residues: CASSYNRNSYEQYF. The CDR3 bases are TGTGCCAGCAGTTACAACAGAAACTCCTACGAGCAGTACTTC.

V gene TRBV6-2 or TRBV6-3 combines with J gene TRBJ2-1; D is possibly TRBD2 (6 bases). CDR1 is MNHEY, CDR2 SVGEGT, per germline. The CDR3 covers 13 residues. Trimming shortened V by 10 bases and J by 9 bases, and 19 bases separated the two germline ends. The CDR3, as DNA: TGTGCCACCCGGACTAAGTTGGCTGTTGAGCAGTTCTTC. Translation: CATRTKLAVEQFF.